Below, one T cell receptor beta chain is given with its context. V lost 6 bases and J 3 bases, leaving 15 bases between the germline ends. The germline gives CDR1 SSHAT, CDR2 FNYEAQ (reference sequence). This CDR3 is 15 amino acids long. PCR was performed using 60 Vbeta and 13 Jbeta primers. Assay used: immunoSEQ multiplex PCR; TCRdb lists only in-frame clones, some missing. The profile shows approximately 35,000 clones, roughly two thirds of them singletons. This sample was included in a study of cytomegalovirus exposure and HLA in healthy donors. This receptor was obtained from a man in his forties in good health and CMV-seropositive. The sequencing sample was made of PBMCs. The chain recombines TRBV7-7 with TRBJ1-5; TRBD1 is a possible D gene (5 bases). The CDR3 loop is CASSWTTVFNQPQHF. The DNA of the CDR3 is TGTGCCAGCAGTTGGACGACAGTCTTCAATCAGCCCCAGCATTTT.